This T cell receptor beta chain was obtained from a study of shared clonotypes between healthy human individuals. Study details: Researchers assigned three CD4 naive, three CD4 memory, two CD8 naive and one CD8 memory plate to each donor.

CD4+ cells yielded CD45RA+ naive and CD45RA-negative memory subsets. This clone has a single count. CDR3 length: 14 amino acids. Germline trimming cut 6 bases from V and 8 bases from J; bases unmatched to any gene: 10. Germline CDR1 is LNHDA and CDR2 is SQIVND (reference sequence). Sequencing used immunoSEQ multiplex PCR; TCRdb keeps in-frame clones, though not all of them. The sample has around 2.5 million clones; approximately 94% are singletons. The chain carries TRBV19 and TRBJ1-2; 9 bases match TRBD1. Sequencing input: naive CD4+ T cells from PBMCs. The subset: CD45RA+ positively selected. This TCR derives from a man between 18 and 35 years old in good health. Some clones in this sample may be carry-over from other donors' samples. DNA for the CDR3: TGTGCCAGTAGGAAACAGGGGGCTGTAGGAGGCTACACCTTC. The encoded protein is CASRKQGAVGGYTF.